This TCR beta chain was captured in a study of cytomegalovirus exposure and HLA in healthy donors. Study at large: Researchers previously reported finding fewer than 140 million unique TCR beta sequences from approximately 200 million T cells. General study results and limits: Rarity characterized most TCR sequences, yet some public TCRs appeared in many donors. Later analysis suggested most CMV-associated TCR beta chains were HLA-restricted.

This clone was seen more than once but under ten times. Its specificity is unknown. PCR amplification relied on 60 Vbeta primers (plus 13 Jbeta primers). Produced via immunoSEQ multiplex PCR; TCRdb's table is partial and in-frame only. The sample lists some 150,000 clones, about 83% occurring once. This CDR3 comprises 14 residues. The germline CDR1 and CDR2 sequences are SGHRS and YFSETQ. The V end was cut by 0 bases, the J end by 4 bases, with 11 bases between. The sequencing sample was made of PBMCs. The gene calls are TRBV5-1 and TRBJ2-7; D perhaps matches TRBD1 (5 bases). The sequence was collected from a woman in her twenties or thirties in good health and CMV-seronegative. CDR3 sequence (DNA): TGCGCCAGCAGCTTGGGGGGCTTTGGGTACGAGCAGTACTTC. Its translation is CASSLGGFGYEQYF.